This T cell receptor (beta chain) emerged from a study of cytomegalovirus exposure and HLA in healthy donors. Study in general: Earlier findings included 100 million to 130 million unique TCR beta sequences obtained from around 180 million T cells. Findings and limits, study-wide: Data from an earlier analysis indicated that most TCR beta V segments were productive either about 87% or about 30% of the time.

Of note for this clone: Its antigen is currently unknown.

The PCR used 60 Vbeta and 13 Jbeta primers. Generated by immunoSEQ multiplex PCR, the TCRdb table keeps only in-frame clones and is missing some. The table lists over 90,000 clones, about 60% of them singletons, with less than 5% in the top ten. The CDR3 covers 16 residues. The V gene's germline CDR1 is SGHRS and CDR2 YFSETQ. V was trimmed by 1 base and J by 3 bases, leaving 11 bases between them. This chain uses TRBV5-1 with TRBJ2-6; D is possibly TRBD1 (6 bases). The sequence was obtained from a human donor in good health. The source material was PBMCs. Here the CDR3 DNA reads TGCGCCAGCAGCTTGTCAGGGGCGGGTGGGGCCAACGTCCTGACTTTC. Translation: CASSLSGAGGANVLTF.